These T cell receptor beta chains were read from a single sample in a study of T cell responses to AZD1222 COVID-19 vaccine. The repertoire was sequenced with immunoSEQ multiplex PCR; TCRdb's copy has only in-frame clones and lacks some. The profile covers about 150,000 clones, with roughly nine tenths appearing a single time and about 3% taken by the ten largest. The source was peripheral blood, collected on day 0 of AZD1222 vaccination. The receptors were gathered from an adult in good health. Both conserved end residues are trimmed from each CDR3. The order of the fields is J gene, V gene, CDR3 protein.

TRBJ2-1 TRBV9 ASSPGGGANDEQF
TRBJ2-1 TRBV25-1 ASSHGQGSHNEQF
TRBJ2-7 TRBV6-5 ASTRLGSSYEQY
TRBJ1-4 TRBV4-1 ASSPKEGQLNEKLF
TRBJ1-3 TRBV7-8 ASSRSRGPGGTIY
TRBJ1-2 TRBV27 ASSLTGGNYGYT
TRBJ2-2 TRBV6-6 ASSTETGELF
TRBJ1-6 TRBV7-9 ASSLASGDSPLH
TRBJ2-5 TRBV7-2 ASSLSREETQY
TRBJ2-1 TRBV15 ATSREGWNNEQF
TRBJ1-2 TRBV27 ASSKGLGYT
TRBJ2-7 TRBV2 ASGDSYEQY
TRBJ1-2 TRBV7-2 ASSLAWTGEKGYT
TRBJ1-4 TRBV5-1 ASSRRGEKEKLF
TRBJ2-7 TRBV7-9 ASNGGAGGSYEQY
TRBJ1-5 TRBV9 ASSVGGTGQPQH
TRBJ1-1 TRBV18 ASSERGSGGTEAF
TRBJ2-7 TRBV5-4 ASSLAGTSGEEQY
TRBJ1-5 TRBV19 ASSIAGQRGQPQH
TRBJ1-6 TRBV2 ASSDMWAGSSPLH
TRBJ2-5 TRBV3-1/TRBV3-2 ASSQILAGGQETQY
TRBJ1-1 TRBV6-5 ASRVNRGLNTEAF
TRBJ1-2 TRBV6-1 ASSEALGGGYT
TRBJ1-1 TRBV24-1 ATSGWRGNTEAF
TRBJ1-5 TRBV2 ASSVQGVEILSSNQPQH
TRBJ2-7 TRBV7-2 ASSRDSYTYEQY
TRBJ1-1 TRBV20-1 SASRLGAHTEAF
TRBJ1-5 TRBV6-2/TRBV6-3 ASSSWTGGGRNQPQH
TRBJ1-2 TRBV6-4 ASMGGNYGYT
TRBJ2-2 TRBV3-1/TRBV3-2 ASSHTRTPPRGTGELF
TRBJ1-3 TRBV30 AWTGAIHGNTIY
TRBJ2-5 TRBV4-3 ASSQHFFGGDQETQY
TRBJ2-7 TRBV10-3 AISESSGGYEQY
TRBJ2-6 TRBV19 ASGAQGSGANVLT
TRBJ1-6 TRBV10-3 AISESGGSPNSPLH
TRBJ2-5 TRBV4-3 ASSQGVLAPKETQY
TRBJ1-2 TRBV7-2 ASSLAAGEGYGYT
TRBJ1-2 TRBV19 ASTGRAPYGYT
TRBJ2-3 TRBV27 ASSLDAGLGGTQY
TRBJ1-1 TRBV18 ASSPTGGSGNTEAF
TRBJ2-5 TRBV4-3 ASSRGDREETQY
TRBJ2-1 TRBV5-6 ASSLVGSRTSGDNEQF
TRBJ2-5 TRBV5-1 ASSLAPGQVPQETQY
TRBJ1-1 TRBV7-2 ASSLATVNTEAF
TRBJ2-1 TRBV6-5 ASSVGGISYNEQF
TRBJ2-3 TRBV6-2/TRBV6-3 ASSYISGGAKPDTQY
TRBJ2-7 TRBV7-2 ASGTGISYEQY
TRBJ1-2 TRBV2 ASSEEGPSNYGYT
TRBJ1-5 TRBV12-3/TRBV12-4 ASRRGSNQPQH
TRBJ1-2 TRBV19 ASSPQGVNGYT
TRBJ2-2 TRBV7-6 ASSLVGAGLPDTGELF